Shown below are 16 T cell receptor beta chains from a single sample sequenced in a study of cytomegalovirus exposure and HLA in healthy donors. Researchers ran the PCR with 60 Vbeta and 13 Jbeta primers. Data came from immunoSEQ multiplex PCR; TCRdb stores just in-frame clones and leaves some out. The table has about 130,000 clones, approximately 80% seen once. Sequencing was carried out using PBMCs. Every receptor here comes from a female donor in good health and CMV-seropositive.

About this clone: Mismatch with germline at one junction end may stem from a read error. The CDR3 loop is CSSSPYEGTGASYEQYF. The DNA for the CDR3 is TGTTCCAGCAGCCCGTATGAGGGGACAGGGGCCTCCTACGAGCAGTACTTC. The chain is built from TRBV7-9 and TRBJ2-7; 10 bases are a match to TRBD1. This CDR3 has 17 residues. Germline V gene data show CDR1 as SEHNR and CDR2 as FQNEAQ (reference sequence).

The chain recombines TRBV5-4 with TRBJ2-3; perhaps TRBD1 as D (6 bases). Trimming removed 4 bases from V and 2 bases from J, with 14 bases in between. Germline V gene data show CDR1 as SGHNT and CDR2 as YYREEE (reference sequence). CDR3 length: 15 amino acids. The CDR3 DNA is TGTGCCAGCAGCCCCCGGGACACCTACACAGATACGCAGTATTTT. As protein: CASSPRDTYTDTQYF.

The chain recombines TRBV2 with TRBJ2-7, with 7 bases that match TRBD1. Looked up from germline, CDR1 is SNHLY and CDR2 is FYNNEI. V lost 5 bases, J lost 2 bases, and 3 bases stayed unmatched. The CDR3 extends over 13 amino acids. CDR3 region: CASSPGQPYEQYF. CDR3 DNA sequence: TGTGCCAGCAGTCCGGGACAGCCCTACGAGCAGTACTTC.

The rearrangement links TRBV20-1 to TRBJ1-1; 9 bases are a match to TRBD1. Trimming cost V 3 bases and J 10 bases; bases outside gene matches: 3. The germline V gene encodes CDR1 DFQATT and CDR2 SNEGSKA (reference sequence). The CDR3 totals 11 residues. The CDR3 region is CSARTGGGAFF. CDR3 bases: TGCAGTGCTAGGACAGGGGGGGGAGCTTTCTTT.

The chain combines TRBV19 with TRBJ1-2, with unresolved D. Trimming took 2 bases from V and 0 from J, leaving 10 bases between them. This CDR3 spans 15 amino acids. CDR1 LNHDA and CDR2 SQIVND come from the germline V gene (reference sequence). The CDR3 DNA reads TGTGCCAGTAGTATAAGGAGTTCTTCTAACTATGGCTACACCTTC. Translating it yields CASSIRSSSNYGYTF.

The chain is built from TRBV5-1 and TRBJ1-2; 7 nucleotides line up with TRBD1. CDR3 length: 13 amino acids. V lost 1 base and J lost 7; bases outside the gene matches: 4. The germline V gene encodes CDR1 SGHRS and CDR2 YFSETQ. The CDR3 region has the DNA TGCGCCAGCAGCTTGACAGGGGTTGGTGGCTACACCTTC. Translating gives CASSLTGVGGYTF.

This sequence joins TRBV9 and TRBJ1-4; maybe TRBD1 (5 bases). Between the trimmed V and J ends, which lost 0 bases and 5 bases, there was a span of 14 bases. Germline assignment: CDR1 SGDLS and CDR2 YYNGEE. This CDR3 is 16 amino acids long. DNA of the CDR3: TGTGCCAGCAGCGTAGCGAGGACACCGGAGAATGAAAAACTGTTTTTT. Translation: CASSVARTPENEKLFF.

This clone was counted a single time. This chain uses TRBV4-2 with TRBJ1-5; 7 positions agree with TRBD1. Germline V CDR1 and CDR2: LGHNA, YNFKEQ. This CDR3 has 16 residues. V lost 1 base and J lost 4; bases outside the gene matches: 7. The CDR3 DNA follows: TGTGCCAGCAGCCAAGCCCTGGGACAGACGAATCAGCCCCAGCATTTT. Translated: CASSQALGQTNQPQHF.

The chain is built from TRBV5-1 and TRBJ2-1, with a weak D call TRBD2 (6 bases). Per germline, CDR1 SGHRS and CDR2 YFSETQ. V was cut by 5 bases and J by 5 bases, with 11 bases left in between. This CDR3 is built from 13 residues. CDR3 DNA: TGCGCCAGCAGGGGGGGTGTCGACAATGAGCAGTTCTTC. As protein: CASRGGVDNEQFF.

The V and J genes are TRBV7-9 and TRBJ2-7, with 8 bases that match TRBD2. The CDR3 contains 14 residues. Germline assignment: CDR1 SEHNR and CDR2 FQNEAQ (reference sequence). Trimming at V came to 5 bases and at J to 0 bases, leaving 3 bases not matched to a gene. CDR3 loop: CASSEAGASYEQYF. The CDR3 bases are TGTGCCAGCAGCGAAGCGGGGGCCTCCTACGAGCAGTACTTC.

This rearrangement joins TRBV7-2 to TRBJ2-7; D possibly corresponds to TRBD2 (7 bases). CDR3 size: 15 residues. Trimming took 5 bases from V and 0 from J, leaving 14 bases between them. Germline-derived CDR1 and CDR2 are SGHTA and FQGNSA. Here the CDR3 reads CASSQGGAASYEQYF. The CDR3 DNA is TGTGCCAGCAGCCAAGGGGGGGCAGCCTCCTACGAGCAGTACTTC.

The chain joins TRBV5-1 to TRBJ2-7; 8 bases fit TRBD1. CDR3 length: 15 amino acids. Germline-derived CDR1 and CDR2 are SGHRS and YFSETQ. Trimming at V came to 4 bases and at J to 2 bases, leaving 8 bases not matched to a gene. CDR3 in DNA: TGCGCCAGCAGCCATATATCAGGGGGCCCCTACGAGCAGTACTTC. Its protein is CASSHISGGPYEQYF.

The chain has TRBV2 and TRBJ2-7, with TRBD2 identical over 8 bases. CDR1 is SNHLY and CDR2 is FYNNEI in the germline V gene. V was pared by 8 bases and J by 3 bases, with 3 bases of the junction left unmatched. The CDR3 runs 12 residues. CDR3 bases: TGTGCCAGCGCCCGGGGGGGCTACGAGCAGTACTTC. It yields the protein CASARGGYEQYF. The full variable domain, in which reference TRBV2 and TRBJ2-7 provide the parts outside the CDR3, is EPEVTQTPSHQVTQMGQEVILRCVPISNHLYFYWYRQILGQKVEFLVSFYNNEISEKSEIFDDQFSVERPDGSNFTLKIRSTKLEDSAMYFCASARGGYEQYFGPGTRLTVT.

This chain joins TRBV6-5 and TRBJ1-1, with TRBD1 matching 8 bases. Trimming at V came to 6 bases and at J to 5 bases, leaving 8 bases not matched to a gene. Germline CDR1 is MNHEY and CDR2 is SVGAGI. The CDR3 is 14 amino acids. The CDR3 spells CASSLQGGGTEAFF. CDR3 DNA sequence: TGTGCCAGCAGCCTACAGGGGGGAGGTACTGAAGCTTTCTTT.

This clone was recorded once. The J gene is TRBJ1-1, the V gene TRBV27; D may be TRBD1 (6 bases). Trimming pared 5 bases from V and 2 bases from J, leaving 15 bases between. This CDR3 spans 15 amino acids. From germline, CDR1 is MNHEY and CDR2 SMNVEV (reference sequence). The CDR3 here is CASSAPGQLNTEAFF. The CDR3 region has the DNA TGTGCCAGCAGTGCCCCCGGACAGCTAAACACTGAAGCTTTCTTT.

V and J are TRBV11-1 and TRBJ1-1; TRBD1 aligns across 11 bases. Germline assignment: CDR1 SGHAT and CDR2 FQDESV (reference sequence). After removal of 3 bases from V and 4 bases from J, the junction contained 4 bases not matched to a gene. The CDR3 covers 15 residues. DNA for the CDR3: TGTGCCAGCAGCTTGGGACAGGGGGGTATCACTGAAGCTTTCTTT. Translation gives CASSLGQGGITEAFF. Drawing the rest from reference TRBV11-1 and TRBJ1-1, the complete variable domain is EAEVAQSPRYKITEKSQAVAFWCDPISGHATLYWYRQILGQGPELLVQFQDESVVDDSQLPKDRFSAERLKGVDSTLKIQPAELGDSAMYLCASSLGQGGITEAFFGQGTRLTVV.